These T cell receptor beta chains were read from a single sample in a study of cytomegalovirus exposure and HLA in healthy donors. Sequencing was performed with immunoSEQ multiplex PCR; in TCRdb, only in-frame clones are kept and a portion is missing. Counted here are about 120,000 clones, over 50% occurring once; the ten biggest clones make up roughly 8.6%. The sequenced sample consisted of PBMCs. Receptor source: a woman aged 40 to 50 in good health and CMV-seropositive. The CDR3 runs from the conserved cysteine through the conserved F or W. D genes are given only for firm matches. Clone size, where shown, is once, few, many, or a class for clones that have expanded.

>TRBJ1-2|TRBV19|TRBD1|.
CASSIWWPQGSGYTF
TGTGCCAGTAGTATTTGGTGGCCACAGGGGTCTGGCTACACCTTC
>TRBJ1-4|TRBV11-3|TRBD1|.
CASSTGQGEEKLFF
TGTGCCAGCAGCACGGGACAGGGGGAGGAAAAACTGTTTTTT
>TRBJ2-3|TRBV9|.|.
CASTNGGPTNTQYF
TGTGCCAGCACCAACGGGGGGCCCACGAATACGCAGTATTTT
>TRBJ1-5|TRBV4-1|.|once
CASSQELTAGYSNQPQHF
TGCGCCAGCAGCCAAGAATTAACGGCGGGTTATAGCAATCAGCCCCAGCATTTT
>TRBJ1-6|TRBV5-1|.|.
CASSPGQGGSPLHF
TGCGCCAGCAGCCCCGGCCAGGGTGGATCACCCCTCCACTTT
>TRBJ2-3|TRBV2|.|.
CASSREKTDTQYF
TGTGCCAGCAGTCGGGAGAAGACAGATACGCAGTATTTT
>TRBJ2-2|TRBV6-5|.|.
CASRQGQNTGELFF
TGTGCCAGCAGACAGGGACAGAACACCGGGGAGCTGTTTTTT
>TRBJ2-2|TRBV19|.|few
CASKDSANTGELFF
TGTGCCAGTAAGGACAGCGCGAACACCGGGGAGCTGTTTTTT
>TRBJ1-2|TRBV6-1|.|.
CASSEVQGNYGYTF
TGTGCCAGCAGTGAAGTTCAGGGTAACTATGGCTACACCTTC
>TRBJ1-1|TRBV27|.|.
CASSLGGSAFF
TGTGCCAGCAGTTTAGGGGGGAGCGCTTTCTTT
>TRBJ1-3|TRBV19|TRBD1|.
CATRTGVFGNTIYF
TGTGCCACCAGGACAGGGGTCTTTGGAAACACCATATATTTT
>TRBJ2-3|TRBV7-9|TRBD2|.
CASSSNPSGRDTDTQYF
TGTGCCAGCAGCTCAAATCCTAGCGGGAGGGACACAGATACGCAGTATTTT
>TRBJ2-7|TRBV7-3|.|.
CASSPGELREQYF
TGTGCCAGCAGCCCAGGGGAGCTGCGTGAGCAGTACTTC
>TRBJ2-7|TRBV19|TRBD2|.
CASSISGTTYEQYF
TGTGCCAGTAGTATCTCCGGGACTACCTACGAGCAGTACTTC
>TRBJ1-2|TRBV6-5|.|.
CASTLDRAYGYTF
TGTGCCAGCACCCTGGACAGAGCTTATGGCTACACCTTC
>TRBJ1-1|TRBV28|TRBD1|few
CAIEDPGQGNTEAFF
TGTGCCATCGAGGATCCGGGACAGGGAAACACTGAAGCTTTCTTT
>TRBJ1-1|TRBV6-5|TRBD1|once
CASRTGARGAFF
TGTGCCAGCAGGACAGGGGCGCGGGGGGCTTTCTTT
>TRBJ2-7|TRBV5-6|TRBD2|few
CASSSTSAYEQYF
TGTGCCAGCAGCTCGACTAGCGCCTACGAGCAGTACTTC
>TRBJ1-2|TRBV5-1|.|.
CASSLGDGDAGYTF
TGCGCCAGCAGCTTGGGTGACGGGGATGCTGGCTACACCTTC
>TRBJ2-1|TRBV5-1|.|.
CASSLDPRVNEQFF
TGCGCCAGCAGCTTGGACCCCAGGGTTAATGAGCAGTTCTTC
>TRBJ2-7|TRBV7-6|TRBD2|.
CASSPRPGGGNEQYF
TGTGCCAGCAGCCCCCGGCCCGGCGGGGGTAACGAGCAGTACTTC
>TRBJ2-1|TRBV6-1|TRBD2|.
CASSEELSSGRTFQRVYNEQFF
TGTGCCAGCAGTGAAGAGTTATCTAGCGGGAGGACATTTCAACGGGTCTACAATGAGCAGTTCTTC
>TRBJ2-7|TRBV27|TRBD1|few
CASSFGAGGFYEQYF
TGTGCCAGCAGTTTCGGGGCAGGGGGCTTCTACGAGCAGTACTTC
>TRBJ1-1|TRBV5-1|.|few
CASSLVKQSPEAFF
TGCGCCAGCAGCTTGGTAAAACAGTCCCCTGAAGCTTTCTTT
>TRBJ1-2|TRBV6-1|.|.
CASRTDIYGYPF
TGTGCCAGCCGGACTGACATTTATGGCTACCCCTTC
>TRBJ2-1|TRBV28|TRBD1|.
CASSGTESNNEQFF
TGTGCCAGCAGCGGGACAGAGAGTAACAATGAGCAGTTCTTC
>TRBJ2-1|TRBV5-6|TRBD2|.
CASSPGLAARDEQFF
TGTGCCAGCAGCCCTGGACTAGCGGCAAGGGATGAGCAGTTCTTC
>TRBJ2-1|TRBV7-9|.|.
CASSLAGALSYNEQFF
TGTGCCAGCAGCTTAGCGGGGGCTCTCTCCTACAATGAGCAGTTCTTC
>TRBJ1-1|TRBV30|.|.
CAWTKDWTEAFF
TGTGCCTGGACTAAAGATTGGACTGAAGCTTTCTTT
>TRBJ1-2|TRBV6-1|TRBD1|few
CASSSWTGGDYGYTF
TGTGCCAGCAGTAGCTGGACAGGGGGCGACTATGGCTACACCTTC
>TRBJ2-7|TRBV19|TRBD2|.
CASGGGYEQYF
TGTGCCAGTGGGGGGGGGTACGAGCAGTACTTC
>TRBJ1-3|TRBV6-1|.|.
CASSPTGISGNTIYF
TGTGCCAGCAGTCCAACAGGAATCTCTGGAAACACCATATATTTT
>TRBJ2-7|TRBV15|TRBD1|.
CATSVAGQGSYEQYF
TGTGCCACCAGCGTTGCGGGACAGGGGTCCTACGAGCAGTACTTC
>TRBJ2-5|TRBV5-1|.|few
CASSLGSSQETQYF
TGCGCCAGCAGCTTGGGGTCCAGTCAAGAGACCCAGTACTTC
>TRBJ1-6|TRBV9|.|.
CASSTVPGDSPLHF
TGTGCCAGCAGCACAGTTCCAGGGGATTCACCCCTCCACTTT
>TRBJ2-3|TRBV2|TRBD2|.
CASSSIAGESTDTQYF
TGTGCCAGCAGTTCAATAGCGGGAGAGTCCACAGATACGCAGTATTTT
>TRBJ2-7|TRBV5-1|.|.
CASSLRQGRAEQYF
TGCGCCAGCAGCTTGCGGCAGGGTAGGGCCGAGCAGTACTTC
>TRBJ2-2|TRBV6-1|.|.
CASSETQFTGELFF
TGTGCCAGCAGTGAAACACAGTTCACCGGGGAGCTGTTTTTT
>TRBJ2-5|TRBV5-8|TRBD1|few
CASSAAGGEETQYF
TGTGCCAGCAGCGCGGCAGGGGGCGAAGAGACCCAGTACTTC
>TRBJ1-6|TRBV21-1|.|.
CASSNRPLRQGFRSPLHF
TGTGCCAGCAGCAACCGGCCTTTAAGGCAGGGGTTTCGCTCACCCCTCCACTTT
>TRBJ1-1|TRBV6-1|TRBD1|.
CASEDRQNTEAFF
TGTGCCAGCGAGGACAGGCAGAACACTGAAGCTTTCTTT
>TRBJ1-5|TRBV30|TRBD1|few
CAWGQGGNQPQHF
TGTGCCTGGGGACAGGGGGGAAATCAGCCCCAGCATTTT
>TRBJ1-1|TRBV19|.|many
CASGTYANTEAFF
TGTGCCAGTGGGACATACGCGAACACTGAAGCTTTCTTT